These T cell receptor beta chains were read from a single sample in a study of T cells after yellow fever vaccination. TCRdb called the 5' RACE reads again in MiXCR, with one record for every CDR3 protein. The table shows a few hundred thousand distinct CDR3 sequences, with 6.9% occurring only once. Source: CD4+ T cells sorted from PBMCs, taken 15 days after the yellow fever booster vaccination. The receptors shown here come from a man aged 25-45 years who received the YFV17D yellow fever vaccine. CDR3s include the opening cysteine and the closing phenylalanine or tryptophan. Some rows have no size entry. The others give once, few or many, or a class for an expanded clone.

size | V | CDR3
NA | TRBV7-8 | CASSLRAPQETQYF
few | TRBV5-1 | CASSNGQGDYGYTF
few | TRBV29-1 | CSATYQLNTGELFF
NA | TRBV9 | CASSVSGLADHNEQFF
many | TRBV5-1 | CASSPRQVDYNEQFF
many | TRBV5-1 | CASSLDETQYF
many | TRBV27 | CASSFRGQSYEQYF
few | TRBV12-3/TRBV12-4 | CASMAGWQETQYF
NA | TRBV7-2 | CASARQGRIQETQYF
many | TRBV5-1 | CASSLGAGELFF
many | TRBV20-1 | CSANRDLRTDTQYF
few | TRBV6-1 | CATGEAASSYNEQFF
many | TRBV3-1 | CASSQVRNYGYTF
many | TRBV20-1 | CSAHVSGRYEQYF
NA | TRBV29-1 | CSVGGGPYEQYF
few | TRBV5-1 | CASSSASGRRSYEQYF